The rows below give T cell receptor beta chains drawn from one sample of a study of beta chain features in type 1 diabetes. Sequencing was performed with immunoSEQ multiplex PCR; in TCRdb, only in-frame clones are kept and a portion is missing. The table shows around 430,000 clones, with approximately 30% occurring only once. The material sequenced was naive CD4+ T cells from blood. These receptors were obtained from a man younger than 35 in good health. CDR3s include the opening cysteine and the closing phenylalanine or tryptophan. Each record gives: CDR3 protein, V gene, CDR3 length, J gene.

CASSLSYIELETQYF TRBV27 15 TRBJ2-5
CASTQGGYSGYTF TRBV2 13 TRBJ1-2
CSAGPYTQYF TRBV20-1 10 TRBJ2-3
CASSRISGGGRGAQYF TRBV11-2 16 TRBJ2-5
CAAKARDRAYEQYF TRBV10-3 14 TRBJ2-7
CASSLGLTGGTDTQYF TRBV5-6 16 TRBJ2-3
CASSLALGGGQETQYF TRBV7-8 16 TRBJ2-5
CASSLLPRKETQYF TRBV7-2 14 TRBJ2-5
CAWTRGWSTDTQYF TRBV30 14 TRBJ2-3
CASTKSGRYEQYF TRBV27 13 TRBJ2-7
CAIRRAAGGDDNEQFF TRBV10-3 16 TRBJ2-1
CAWRSIAGSSYEQYF TRBV30 15 TRBJ2-7
CASTSHKEYTDTQYF TRBV9 15 TRBJ2-3
CASSEQVQGTQYF TRBV7-2 13 TRBJ2-3
CAISDPTGQFGDTQYF TRBV10-3 16 TRBJ2-3
CASSGTGNTIYF TRBV2 12 TRBJ1-3
CASSQAQGNNYGYTF TRBV4-3 15 TRBJ1-2
CSVEEGGYNEQFF TRBV29-1 13 TRBJ2-1
CASSLGGTQYF TRBV6-5 11 TRBJ2-5
CASSQETSGRYEQYF TRBV4-1 15 TRBJ2-7
CAWNGPQTFVSGNTIYF TRBV30 17 TRBJ1-3
CASSMQGGSYNEQFF TRBV6-1 15 TRBJ2-1
CATSRDSLVLFF TRBV15 12 TRBJ1-4
CSVRGQGTTNEKLFF TRBV29-1 15 TRBJ1-4
CAWSAGPNTGELFF TRBV30 14 TRBJ2-2
CSVAEPGLTYEQYF TRBV29-1 14 TRBJ2-7
CSVEVQWGIGKLFF TRBV29-1 14 TRBJ1-4
CASSQTSGQQYNEQFF TRBV4-2 16 TRBJ2-1
CAWSPRQGYMNTEAFF TRBV30 16 TRBJ1-1
CASSRWRQPNTEAFF TRBV28 15 TRBJ1-1
CASSLVGSGANVLTF TRBV7-2 15 TRBJ2-6
CAGSGYNEQFF TRBV2 11 TRBJ2-1
CASSWKGDPRPTEAFF TRBV5-4 16 TRBJ1-1
CASSPGLAGFSVTDTQYF TRBV5-1 18 TRBJ2-3
CASSLAKGQMNTEAFF TRBV5-4 16 TRBJ1-1
CASSVWDNTDTQYF TRBV9 14 TRBJ2-3
CASSMSPETQYF TRBV7-2 12 TRBJ2-5
CASSLQAGGRIGELFF TRBV7-3 16 TRBJ2-2
CAWTRNEQFF TRBV30 10 TRBJ2-1
CAWSVQSAGSGNTIYF TRBV30 16 TRBJ1-3
CASDRETYGYTF TRBV30 12 TRBJ1-2
CAWSLGPQETQYF TRBV30 13 TRBJ2-5
CASSWDSYYTF TRBV18 11 TRBJ1-2
CSVGQLSAYEQYF TRBV29-1 13 TRBJ2-7
CAWGNRDTPKIRHGYTF TRBV30 17 TRBJ1-2
CASSYRDSSYEQYF TRBV6-5 14 TRBJ2-7
CASSGRPSGYQETQYF TRBV9 16 TRBJ2-5
CASSPRTYEQYF TRBV18 12 TRBJ2-7
CAWSVWGRMSYEQYF TRBV30 15 TRBJ2-7
CASSEILTIAKNIQYF TRBV2 16 TRBJ2-4
CASSLAGQPQHF TRBV7-9 12 TRBJ1-5
CASSLPGLVVQYF TRBV27 13 TRBJ2-7
CASGTGRQETQYF TRBV19 13 TRBJ2-5
CASSVGRGTDTQYF TRBV9 14 TRBJ2-3
CASSRAVGVGANVLTF TRBV23-1 16 TRBJ2-6
CASSRQLAQQETQYF TRBV9 15 TRBJ2-5
CSVASREDQEQYF TRBV29-1 13 TRBJ2-7
CASSIARGAGVLTF TRBV19 14 TRBJ2-6
CAWSGTGPLEQYF TRBV30 13 TRBJ2-7
CATPGGGGGYTF TRBV19 12 TRBJ1-2